This entry concerns a single TCR beta chain. Its antigen is currently unknown. This entry is derived from a study of shared clonotypes between healthy human individuals. Study summary: Contributing individuals were two females and three males aged 18 to 49. Whole-study results and caveats: Researchers sampled only blood; tissue repertoires likely differ. Across several donors, naive CD4 shared about 5%, naive CD8 more than 3%, memory CD4 roughly 2.4%, memory CD8 around 0.36%.

CDR1 is LNHNV and CDR2 is YYDKDF in the germline V gene (reference sequence). Losses at the gene ends were 2 bases for V and 0 bases for J; bases not matched to a gene: 3. The CDR3 consists of 15 residues. The method was immunoSEQ multiplex PCR; TCRdb's version includes in-frame clones alone and lacks a portion of them. The table lists around 2.5 million clones, 80% to 95% of them singletons. This TCR came from a man between 18 and 29 years old in good health. Some clones in this sample may be carry-over from other donors' samples. The chain carries TRBV15 and TRBJ2-5; 7 bases line up with TRBD1. The specimen sequenced was naive CD4+ T cells from PBMCs. Noted subset: CD45RA+ positively selected. The CDR3 spells CATSRPGQNQETQYF. The CDR3 region has the DNA TGTGCCACCAGCAGACCGGGACAGAACCAAGAGACCCAGTACTTC.